This entry lists 3 T cell receptor beta chains sequenced from one sample in a study of T cells in women clearing cervical HPV infection. Sequencing was performed with immunoSEQ multiplex PCR; in TCRdb, only in-frame clones are kept and a portion is missing. Found here are some 39,000 clones; the top ten clones hold approximately 6.3%. The specimen sequenced was blood buffy coat. These receptors were taken from a woman between 18 and 70 years old with a cervical HPV16 infection that either progressed to CIN3+ or cleared (not recorded which).

Turning to this clone: The CDR3 end falls 3 residues outside the read, so it is completed with the germline J gene. The chain joins TRBV2 to TRBJ2-5; maybe TRBD2 (5 bases). The germline CDR1 and CDR2 sequences are SNHLY and FYNNEI. V was cut by 9 bases and J by 5 bases, with 13 bases left in between. The CDR3 runs to 12 residues. The CDR3 sequence is CASSFTGETQYF. Partial CDR3 DNA: TGTGCCAGTTCCTTTACGGGGGAGACC.

For this clone: The sequence runs out 3 residues before the end of the CDR3; the remainder is reconstructed from the germline J gene. The chain employs TRBV2 and TRBJ1-4; D is possibly TRBD1 (6 bases). Germline values: CDR1 SNHLY, CDR2 FYNNEI. Between the trimmed V and J ends, which lost 5 bases and 0 bases, there was a span of 16 bases. This CDR3 spans 17 amino acids. CDR3 DNA (partial): TGTGCCAGCAGTCCTTGGGGGACACAAGCAACTAATGAAAAA. Protein product: CASSPWGTQATNEK. From start to end, the CDR3 is CASSPWGTQATNEKLFF.

Regarding this clone: The CDR3 goes on 3 residues after the read ends, and that part is filled in from the germline J gene. The chain is built from TRBV29-1 and TRBJ2-7, with D unclear. There are 12 residues in the CDR3. CDR1 and CDR2 (germline): SQVTM, ANQGSEA. V gave up 4 bases and J gave up 3 bases, with 10 bases separating them. Partial CDR3 DNA: TGCAGCGTTGTCAAATCCGGCTACGAG. This encodes CSVVKSGYE. The CDR3 in full is CSVVKSGYEQYF.